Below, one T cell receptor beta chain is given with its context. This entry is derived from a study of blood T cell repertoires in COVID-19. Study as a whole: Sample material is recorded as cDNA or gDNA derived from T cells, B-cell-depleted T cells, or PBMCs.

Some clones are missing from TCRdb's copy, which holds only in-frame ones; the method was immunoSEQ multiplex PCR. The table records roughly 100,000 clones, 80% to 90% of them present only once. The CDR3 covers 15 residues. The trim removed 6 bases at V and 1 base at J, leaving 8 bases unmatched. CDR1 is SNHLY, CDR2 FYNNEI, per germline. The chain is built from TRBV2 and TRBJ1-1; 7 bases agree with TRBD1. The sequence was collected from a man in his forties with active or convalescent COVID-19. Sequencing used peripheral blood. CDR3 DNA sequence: TGTGCCAGCAGAGAACGACAGGGAGGGAACACTGAAGCTTTCTTT. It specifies CASRERQGGNTEAFF. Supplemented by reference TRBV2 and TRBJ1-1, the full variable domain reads EPEVTQTPSHQVTQMGQEVILRCVPISNHLYFYWYRQILGQKVEFLVSFYNNEISEKSEIFDDQFSVERPDGSNFTLKIRSTKLEDSAMYFCASRERQGGNTEAFFGQGTRLTVV.